This T cell receptor (beta chain) was obtained from a study of control samples from healthy donors and cancer patients. Sequenced by immunoSEQ multiplex PCR; TCRdb stores in-frame clones only, minus some. The sample holds about 180,000 clones; 90% are singletons and the top ten take 1.3% to 1.5%. CDR1 and CDR2 (germline): SQVTM, ANQGSEA. CDR3 length: 13 residues. V shed 7 bases and J 3 bases; nucleotides not matched to a gene: 6. The TCR sequence derives from a woman aged 45-65 years in good health. Sequencing was done on a sample of blood. This chain joins TRBV29-1 and TRBJ2-1; the match to TRBD2 covers 7 bases. The CDR3 sequence is CSAMAGVYNEQFF. The CDR3, as DNA: TGCAGCGCTATGGCGGGAGTCTACAATGAGCAGTTCTTC.